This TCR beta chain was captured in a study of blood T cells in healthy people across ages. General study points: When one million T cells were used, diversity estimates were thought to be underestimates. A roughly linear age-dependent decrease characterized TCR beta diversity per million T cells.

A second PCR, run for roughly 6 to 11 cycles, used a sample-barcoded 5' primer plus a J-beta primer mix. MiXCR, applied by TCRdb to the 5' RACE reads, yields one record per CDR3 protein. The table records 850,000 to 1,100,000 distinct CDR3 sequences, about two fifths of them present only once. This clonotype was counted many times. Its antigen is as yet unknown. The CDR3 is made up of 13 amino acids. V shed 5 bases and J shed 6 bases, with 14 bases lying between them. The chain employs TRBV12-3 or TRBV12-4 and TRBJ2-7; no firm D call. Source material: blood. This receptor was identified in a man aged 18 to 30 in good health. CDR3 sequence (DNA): TGTGCCAGCAGTCCCGAGACTGAGTTCGAGCAGTACTTC. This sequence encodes CASSPETEFEQYF.